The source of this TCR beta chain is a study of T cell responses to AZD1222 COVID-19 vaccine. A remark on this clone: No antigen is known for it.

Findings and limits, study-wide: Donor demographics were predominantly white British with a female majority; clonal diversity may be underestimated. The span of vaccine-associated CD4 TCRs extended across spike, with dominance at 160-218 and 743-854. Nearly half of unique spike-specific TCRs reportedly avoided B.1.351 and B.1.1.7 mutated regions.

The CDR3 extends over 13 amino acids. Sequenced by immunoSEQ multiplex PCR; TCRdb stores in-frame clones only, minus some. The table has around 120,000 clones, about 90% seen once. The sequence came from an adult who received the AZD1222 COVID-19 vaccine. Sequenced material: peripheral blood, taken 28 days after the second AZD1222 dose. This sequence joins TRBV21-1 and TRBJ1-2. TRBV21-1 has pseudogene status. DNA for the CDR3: TGTGCCAGCAGCAAAGCCCGGGACTATGGCTACACCTTC. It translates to CASSKARDYGYTF.